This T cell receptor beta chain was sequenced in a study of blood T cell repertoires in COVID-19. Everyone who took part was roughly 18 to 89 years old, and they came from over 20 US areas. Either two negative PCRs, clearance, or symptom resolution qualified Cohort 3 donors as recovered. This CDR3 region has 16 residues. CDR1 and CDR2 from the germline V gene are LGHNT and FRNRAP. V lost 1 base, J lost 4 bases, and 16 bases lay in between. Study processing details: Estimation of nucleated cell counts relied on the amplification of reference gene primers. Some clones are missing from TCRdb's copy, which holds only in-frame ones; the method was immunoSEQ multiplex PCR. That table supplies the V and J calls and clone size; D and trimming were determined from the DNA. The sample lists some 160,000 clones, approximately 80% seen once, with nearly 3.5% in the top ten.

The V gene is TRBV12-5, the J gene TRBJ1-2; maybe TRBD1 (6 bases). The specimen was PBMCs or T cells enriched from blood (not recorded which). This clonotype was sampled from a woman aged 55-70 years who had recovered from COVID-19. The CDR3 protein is CASGLAKKDRLYGYTF. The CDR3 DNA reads TGTGCTAGTGGTTTGGCGAAGAAAGACAGGCTCTATGGCTACACCTTC. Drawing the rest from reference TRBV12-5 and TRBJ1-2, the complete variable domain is DARVTQTPRHKVTEMGQEVTMRCQPILGHNTVFWYRQTMMQGLELLAYFRNRAPLDDSGMPKDRFSAEMPDATLATLKIQPSEPRDSAVYFCASGLAKKDRLYGYTFGSGTRLTVV.